These 28 T cell receptor beta chains share one sample of origin, sequenced in a study of shared clonotypes between healthy human individuals. Repertoires were generated with immunoSEQ multiplex PCR, while TCRdb's copy carries only in-frame clones and drops some. The repertoire has under 2,500,000 clones, approximately 94% of them found once; the top ten carry less than 0.15%. Sequencing input: naive CD4+ T cells sorted from blood. The subset here: CD45RA+ positively selected. These receptor sequences come from a man aged 18 to 35 in good health.

The CDR3 sequence is CASSYTGGKETQYF. The CDR3 DNA follows: TGTGCCAGCAGTTACACCGGGGGTAAAGAGACCCAGTACTTC. This chain links TRBV6-6 with TRBJ2-5; D possibly corresponds to TRBD2 (6 bases). Germline CDR1 and CDR2: MNHNY and SVGAGI (reference sequence). The CDR3 is made up of 14 amino acids. V was shortened by 2 bases and J by 3 bases, with 10 bases between the two germline ends.

The chain links TRBV5-4 to TRBJ2-5, with TRBD2 matching 9 bases. Losses at the gene ends were 5 bases for V and 5 bases for J; bases not matched to a gene: 7. From germline, CDR1 is SGHNT and CDR2 YYREEE (reference sequence). The CDR3 length is 14 residues. The DNA for the CDR3 is TGTGCCAGCAGTCCGCGGGGGGGCCGGGAGACCCAGTACTTC. This sequence encodes CASSPRGGRETQYF.

The chain links TRBV5-4 to TRBJ2-7; TRBD2 is a possible D gene (6 bases). Trimming removed 9 bases at V and 0 bases at J, with 16 bases between. The CDR3 is made up of 14 amino acids. Per the germline V gene, CDR1 is SGHNT and CDR2 is YYREEE (reference sequence). The CDR3 DNA is TGTGCCACCCGCTGGGCGGGACTCTCCTACGAGCAGTACTTC. This sequence encodes CATRWAGLSYEQYF.

The rearrangement links TRBV7-9 to TRBJ2-7; no firm D call. This CDR3 is 12 amino acids long. CDR1 and CDR2 (germline): SEHNR, FQNEAQ (reference sequence). Trimming pared 6 bases from V and 1 base from J, leaving 7 bases between. CDR3 protein: CASSYISYEQYF. The CDR3 DNA is TGTGCCAGCAGTTACATTTCCTACGAGCAGTACTTC. Full variable domain (remainder filled in from reference TRBV7-9 and TRBJ2-7): DTGVSQNPRHKITKRGQNVTFRCDPISEHNRLYWYRQTLGQGPEFLTYFQNEAQLEKSRLLSDRFSAERPKGSFSTLEIQRTEQGDSAMYLCASSYISYEQYFGPGTRLTVT.

The J gene is TRBJ2-5, the V gene TRBV6-5; 8 positions match TRBD2. Germline loops: CDR1 MNHEY, CDR2 SVGAGI. The trim removed 2 bases at V and 7 bases at J, leaving 3 bases unmatched. This CDR3 is 13 amino acids long. CDR3 nucleotides: TGTGCCAGCAGTTACCCCGCGGGGGGGACCCAGTACTTC. It codes for CASSYPAGGTQYF.

For this clone: Other nucleotide sequences from this sample produce the same CDR3. This chain links TRBV5-1 with TRBJ2-6, with TRBD1 as a possible D gene (6 bases). V dropped 1 base and J dropped 0 bases, with 8 bases sitting between them. Germline V gene sequence: CDR1 SGHRS, CDR2 YFSETQ. This CDR3 has 16 residues. CDR3 sequence: CASSLTGSSGANVLTF. The CDR3 coding sequence is TGCGCCAGCAGCTTGACAGGGAGCTCTGGGGCCAACGTCCTGACTTTC.

V usage is TRBV6-1 and J usage is TRBJ1-2; D unclear. Germline V CDR1 and CDR2: MNHNS, SASEGT. Deletions cut 7 bases from V and 5 bases from J, with 14 bases between. CDR3 length: 13 residues. The CDR3 sequence: CASTPATSYGYTF. The CDR3 DNA reads TGTGCCAGCACACCAGCTACTTCATATGGCTACACCTTC.

Concerning this clone itself: Within the sample, other DNA sequences also encode this same CDR3. The V gene is TRBV2, the J gene TRBJ2-1; 7 nucleotides align to TRBD2. Trimming at V came to 6 bases and at J to 1 base, leaving 0 bases not matched to a gene. This CDR3 has 13 amino acids. Germline-derived CDR1 and CDR2 are SNHLY and FYNNEI. This CDR3 reads CASRGLSYNEQFF. DNA of the CDR3: TGTGCCAGCAGGGGACTATCCTACAATGAGCAGTTCTTC. The full variable domain, completed using reference TRBV2 and TRBJ2-1, is EPEVTQTPSHQVTQMGQEVILRCVPISNHLYFYWYRQILGQKVEFLVSFYNNEISEKSEIFDDQFSVERPDGSNFTLKIRSTKLEDSAMYFCASRGLSYNEQFFGPGTRLTVL.

Comment on this clone: In the same sample, other DNA sequences code for this CDR3. This rearrangement joins TRBV9 to TRBJ1-4; D is unclear. CDR3 length equals 15 residues. V lost 0 bases, J lost 3 bases, and 9 bases lay in between. Germline V CDR1 and CDR2: SGDLS, YYNGEE. The CDR3 nucleotides are TGTGCCAGCAGCGTAGAAGCAGGCTCTAATGAAAAACTGTTTTTT. This gives the protein CASSVEAGSNEKLFF. The full variable domain, its missing parts supplied by reference TRBV9 and TRBJ1-4, is DSGVTQTPKHLITATGQRVTLRCSPRSGDLSVYWYQQSLDQGLQFLIQYYNGEERAKGNILERFSAQQFPDLHSELNLSSLELGDSALYFCASSVEAGSNEKLFFGSGTQLSVL.

In the case of this clone: Other DNA sequences in this specimen translate into the identical CDR3. The V and J genes are TRBV5-4 and TRBJ1-2, with a weak D call TRBD1 (5 bases). The CDR3 is 13 residues long. The ends were cut back, 5 bases at V and 1 base at J, with 9 bases in the middle. The germline gives CDR1 SGHNT, CDR2 YYREEE (reference sequence). CDR3 region: CASSPDSNYGYTF. CDR3 in DNA: TGTGCCAGCAGTCCTGACAGTAACTATGGCTACACCTTC. Full variable domain (remainder filled in from reference TRBV5-4 and TRBJ1-2): ETGVTQSPTHLIKTRGQQVTLRCSSQSGHNTVSWYQQALGQGPQFIFQYYREEENGRGNFPPRFSGLQFPNYSSELNVNALELDDSALYLCASSPDSNYGYTFGSGTRLTVV.

The chain combines TRBV9 with TRBJ1-1; D perhaps matches TRBD1 (6 bases). The germline V gene encodes CDR1 SGDLS and CDR2 YYNGEE. CDR3 length: 15 amino acids. The V gene lost 0 bases and the J gene lost 1 base, with 10 bases spanning the gap. CDR3 in amino acids: CASSVVGGRNTEAFF. The CDR3 nucleotides read TGTGCCAGCAGCGTAGTTGGGGGGCGGAACACTGAAGCTTTCTTT.

As concerns this clone: Its ends do not fully match the called genes, so a read error is possible. The chain joins TRBV6-6 to TRBJ1-1; D gene uncertain. CDR1 and CDR2 from the germline V gene are MNHNY and SVGAGI (reference sequence). CDR3 length: 13 residues. The chain's CDR3 is CAGRGGPNTEAFF. The CDR3, as DNA: TGTGCCGGCAGAGGAGGGCCGAACACTGAAGCTTTCTTT.

V gene TRBV12-5 combines with J gene TRBJ2-7; TRBD2 agrees at 12 bases. The junction had 13 bases not matched to a gene; V was cut back by 5 bases and J by 5 bases. The CDR3 is made up of 17 amino acids. Germline V gene data show CDR1 as LGHNT and CDR2 as FRNRAP. As DNA, the CDR3 is TGTGCTAGTGGTCTGCGGATCTGGACTAGCGGGATCAACGAGCAGTACTTC. Amino acid sequence: CASGLRIWTSGINEQYF.

The chain is built from TRBV4-2 and TRBJ2-7; 13 nucleotides agree with TRBD2. The CDR3 covers 19 residues. Germline CDR1 is LGHNA and CDR2 is YNFKEQ. With 1 base clipped from V and 0 bases from J, the junction kept 9 bases outside the gene matches. The CDR3 reads CASSQGGTSGVTVSYEQYF. CDR3 coding DNA: TGTGCCAGCAGCCAAGGCGGGACTAGCGGGGTAACCGTCTCCTACGAGCAGTACTTC.

The V and J genes are TRBV5-5 and TRBJ1-1; D gene unclear. CDR1 SGHKS and CDR2 YYEKEE come from the germline V gene (reference sequence). V lost 2 bases, J lost 1 base, and 3 bases lay in between. This CDR3 has 12 amino acids. The CDR3 is CASSFTNTEAFF. CDR3 coding DNA: TGTGCCAGCAGCTTCACGAACACTGAAGCTTTCTTT.

The rearrangement uses TRBV10-2 and TRBJ2-3; 11 bases match TRBD2. Germline CDR1 is WSHSY and CDR2 is SAAADI. CDR3 length: 18 residues. The junction had 9 bases not matched to a gene; V was cut back by 4 bases and J by 0 bases. The CDR3 nucleotides read TGCGCCAGCAGTGGGGTTAGCGGGAGGGGTTCTAGCACAGATACGCAGTATTTT. The encoded protein is CASSGVSGRGSSTDTQYF.

This chain links TRBV6-6 with TRBJ1-4, with D possibly TRBD1 on 6 matching bases. This CDR3 region has 15 residues. The V and J ends lost 5 bases and 5 bases respectively, with 15 bases between them. Germline CDR1 and CDR2: MNHNY and SVGAGI (reference sequence). CDR3 amino acids: CASSGGDKGNEKLFF. Here the CDR3 DNA reads TGTGCCAGCAGTGGGGGGGACAAGGGGAATGAAAAACTGTTTTTT.

This sequence joins TRBV5-8 and TRBJ2-7; possible D gene TRBD1, 6 bases. From germline, CDR1 is SGHTS and CDR2 YDEGEE. V lost 0 bases to trimming and J lost 4 bases, with 14 bases between them. The CDR3 sequence is 15 residues long. The DNA of the CDR3 is TGTGCCAGCAGCTTGGTTGGGGGCTCGGTGTACGAGCAGTACTTC. Encoded protein: CASSLVGGSVYEQYF.

The V gene is TRBV5-1, the J gene TRBJ2-7; maybe TRBD2 (6 bases). The CDR3 extends over 17 amino acids. In germline, CDR1 is SGHRS, CDR2 YFSETQ. V was pared by 4 bases and J by 2 bases, with 22 bases between. The CDR3 DNA is TGCGCCAGCAGCCACGTTCCTAGTAACGGGGGAACCTACGAGCAGTACTTC. Protein sequence: CASSHVPSNGGTYEQYF. The full variable domain, completed using reference TRBV5-1 and TRBJ2-7, is KAGVTQTPRYLIKTRGQQVTLSCSPISGHRSVSWYQQTPGQGLQFLFEYFSETQRNKGNFPGRFSGRQFSNSRSEMNVSTLELGDSALYLCASSHVPSNGGTYEQYFGPGTRLTVT.

CDR3 loop: CASSQFIGQGAGELFF. The CDR3 DNA follows: TGCGCCAGCAGCCAATTTATAGGACAGGGGGCCGGGGAGCTGTTTTTT. This rearrangement joins TRBV4-1 to TRBJ2-2, with 10 bases lining up with TRBD1. CDR3 length: 16 residues. V shed 2 bases, J shed 6 bases, and the junction held 6 bases outside the gene matches. Per the germline V gene, CDR1 is MGHRA and CDR2 is YSYEKL.

The chain couples TRBV19 to TRBJ1-2, with D unresolved. Trimming shortened V by 9 bases and J by 4 bases, and 18 bases separated the two germline ends. Looked up from germline, CDR1 is LNHDA and CDR2 is SQIVND (reference sequence). The CDR3 sequence is 14 residues long. The CDR3 loop is CASANVDLGYGYTF. The CDR3 region has the DNA TGTGCCAGCGCCAATGTGGATCTAGGCTATGGCTACACCTTC.

The CDR3 DNA follows: TGTGCCAGCGGGGCCTATGGGGGGCACTACGAGCAGTACTTC. It codes for CASGAYGGHYEQYF. J is TRBJ2-7 and V is TRBV27, with D possibly being TRBD1 or TRBD2 (6 bases each). Deletions cut 8 bases from V and 3 bases from J, with 17 bases between. There are 14 residues in the CDR3. CDR1 and CDR2 from the germline V gene are MNHEY and SMNVEV (reference sequence).

This rearrangement joins TRBV6-5 to TRBJ1-1; TRBD1 aligns across 7 bases. This CDR3 region has 14 residues. Germline CDR1 reads MNHEY; CDR2 reads SVGAGI. The trim removed 4 bases at V and 3 bases at J, leaving 5 bases unmatched. CDR3: CASSLETGDTEAFF. CDR3 DNA sequence: TGTGCCAGCAGTTTGGAAACAGGGGACACTGAAGCTTTCTTT.

The chain is built from TRBV11-2 and TRBJ2-6, with D unclear. There are 14 residues in the CDR3. Trimming cost V 5 bases and J 2 bases, with 7 bases left between them. Germline V gene lookup returns CDR1 SGHAT and CDR2 FQNNGV. This CDR3 is CASSKVPGANVLTF. The CDR3 DNA sequence: TGTGCCAGCAGCAAGGTACCTGGGGCCAACGTCCTGACTTTC.

This clone showed up just once. The chain uses TRBV19 and TRBJ1-2; TRBD1 aligns across 9 bases. Trimming removed 6 bases from V and 8 bases from J; junction bases left unmatched: 16. Germline V CDR1 and CDR2: LNHDA, SQIVND (reference sequence). This CDR3 is 16 amino acids long. In nucleotides, the CDR3 is TGTGCCAGTAGCCCCCTTACAGCACAGGGGGCGAGAGGCTACACCTTC. Protein sequence: CASSPLTAQGARGYTF.

This rearrangement joins TRBV5-1 to TRBJ2-1; D gene ambiguous. This CDR3 comprises 13 residues. V was clipped by 1 base and J by 8 bases, with 10 bases between them. Germline lookup yields CDR1 SGHRS and CDR2 YFSETQ. CDR3 DNA: TGCGCCAGCAGCTTGCCACAGACCCATGAGCAGTTCTTC. Translated, it gives CASSLPQTHEQFF.

The chain uses TRBV7-9 and TRBJ2-2; 8 bases line up with TRBD2. The J segment lost 7 bases and the V segment lost 4 bases, leaving 14 bases of the junction unmatched. Germline CDR1 SEHNR, CDR2 FQNEAQ (reference sequence). CDR3 length: 17 residues. The CDR3 spells CASSSRGRGALSGELFF. CDR3 coding DNA: TGTGCCAGCAGCTCCCGAGGGCGGGGGGCCTTGAGCGGGGAGCTGTTTTTT.

The chain uses TRBV6-1 and TRBJ1-2; D uncertain. Germline lookup yields CDR1 MNHNS and CDR2 SASEGT. This CDR3 contains 11 residues. V was clipped by 6 bases and J by 8 bases, with 10 bases between them. CDR3 loop: CASSHGGGYTF. In nucleotides, the CDR3 is TGTGCCAGCAGCCACGGCGGGGGCTACACCTTC.